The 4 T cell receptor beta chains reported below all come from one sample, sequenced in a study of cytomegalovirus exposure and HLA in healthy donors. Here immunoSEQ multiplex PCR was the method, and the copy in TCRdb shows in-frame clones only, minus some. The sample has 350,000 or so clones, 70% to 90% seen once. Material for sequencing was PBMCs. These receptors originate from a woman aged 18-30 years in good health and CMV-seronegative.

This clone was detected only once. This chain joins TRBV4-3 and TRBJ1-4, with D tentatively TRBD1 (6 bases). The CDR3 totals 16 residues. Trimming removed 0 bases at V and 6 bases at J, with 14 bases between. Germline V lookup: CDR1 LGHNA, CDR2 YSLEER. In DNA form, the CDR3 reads TGCGCCAGCAGCCAAGATCAGGGGTCGATTGATGAAAAACTGTTTTTT. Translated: CASSQDQGSIDEKLFF.

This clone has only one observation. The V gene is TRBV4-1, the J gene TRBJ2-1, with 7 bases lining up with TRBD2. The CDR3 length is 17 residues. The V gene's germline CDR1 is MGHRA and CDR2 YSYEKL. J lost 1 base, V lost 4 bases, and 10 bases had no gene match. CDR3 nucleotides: TGCGCCAGCAGCCTTCGGGGGGAGGGCCAGTCCTACAATGAGCAGTTCTTC. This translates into CASSLRGEGQSYNEQFF.

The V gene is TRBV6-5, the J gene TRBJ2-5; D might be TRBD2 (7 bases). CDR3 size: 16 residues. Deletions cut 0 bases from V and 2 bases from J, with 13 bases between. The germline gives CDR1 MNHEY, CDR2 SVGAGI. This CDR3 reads CASSYSWGGFQETQYF. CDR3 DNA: TGTGCCAGCAGTTACTCTTGGGGGGGCTTTCAAGAGACCCAGTACTTC.

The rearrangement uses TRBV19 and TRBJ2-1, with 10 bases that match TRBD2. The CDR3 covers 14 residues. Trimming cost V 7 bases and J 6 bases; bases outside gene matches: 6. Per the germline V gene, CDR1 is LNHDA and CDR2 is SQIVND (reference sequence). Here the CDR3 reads CASMGTSARNEQFF. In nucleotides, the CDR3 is TGTGCCAGTATGGGGACTAGCGCACGCAATGAGCAGTTCTTC.